The following is a T cell receptor (beta chain) sequence with its context. This clone showed up just once. The antigen it recognizes is unknown. Per-base qualities were not stored, and no clone one base away is much larger. The time point label on this specimen signifies: before neoadjuvant nivolumab. Patients were newly diagnosed with stage II-IVA oral cavity squamous cell carcinoma and had received no prior systemic or radiation treatment. The cohort was composed of patients with HPV-negative, locally advanced oral cavity squamous cell carcinoma. Peripheral blood mononuclear cells were analyzed directly, without maintenance or expansion in culture. Samples came from a longitudinal correlative study of a single-arm phase II trial of neoadjuvant nivolumab in oral cavity squamous cell carcinoma. Subject-matched pre- and post-treatment PBMCs and tumors from three responders and three non-responders were subjected to genomic DNA-based TCRbeta sequencing. Peripheral blood mononuclear cells were collected before nivolumab treatment and again after treatment, at the time of surgery. Genomic DNA was isolated from PBMCs using the Maxwell RSC DNA from Cells kit.

PBMC libraries used mostly around 500 ng of input genomic DNA for deep sequencing, with six replicates per sample. TCRbeta libraries were prepared with the immunoSEQ hsTCRbeta kit according to the manufacturer's instructions. Sequencing of the completed libraries took place using an Illumina NovaSeq 6000 S4 flow cell after they had been pooled to around 3.3 nM. As for the original processing: The immunoSEQ Analyzer was used for raw data preprocessing and quality control. The analysis was limited to productive rearrangements, and each clonotype was defined by a unique CDR3 amino acid sequence. Repertoire clonality was estimated as the Gini-Simpson index, computed with the R package tcR. Gini indices were compared with Student's t test, and associations with tumor size change were assessed by Pearson correlation. Sourced from immuneACCESS, this table was stored by TCRdb with only in-frame sequences that have V and J called. A share of the clones is absent; for the studies checked, an unresolved V gene accounts for under half, and the remainder has no known explanation. The V and J calls and clone size are taken from that table; D and trimming were inferred from the DNA. The sample yields approximately 13,000 clones; about 61% were counted once. 2% to 3% of the sample is held by the ten biggest clonotypes.

These data are taken from a study of neoadjuvant anti-PD-1 for oral cavity cancer (dated by TCRdb to the early 2020s). In the study overall: Patients mostly received three to four biweekly doses of nivolumab at 3 mg/kg before curative-intent surgical resection. A fourth nivolumab dose was given around day 43 to patients without progression, and definitive surgical resection was performed in those patients on days 50-56. Under RECIST 1.1, patients with complete response, partial response or stable disease were classed as responders, and patients with progression were classed as non-responders. The parent correlative cohort had about eleven patients and a response rate of 33%.

The CDR3, cysteine through phenylalanine, is 15 amino acids long. The kept DNA is CDR3 alone, 45 bases in frame from the first base. The germline V gene (reference sequence) sets CDR1 to PRHDT and CDR2 to FYEKMQ. Trimming costs V 5 bases and J 2 bases, and their ends lie 15 bases apart. What the work shows at the level of the full study, not this receptor alone: After neoadjuvant nivolumab, non-responders showed significantly higher T cell clonality (Gini index) in PBMCs than responders did. Only a few patients per response group were included in the TCR analyses, and the authors called for validation in larger cohorts. Higher pretreatment blood Treg/Th17 ratios correlated with both higher pretreatment blood TCRbeta clonality and lower post-treatment tumor TCRbeta clonality.

Sequenced material: PBMCs, taken before nivolumab (anti-PD-1) treatment. The TCR sequence derives from a person aged 35-79 years with oral cavity squamous cell carcinoma. Recombination connected TRBV13 to TRBJ1-2; the D gene assignment is ambiguous. The DNA reads TGTGCCAGCAGCCCACGGACGGATTTAAACTATGGCTACACCTTC. It is translated as CASSPRTDLNYGYTF.